The 12 T cell receptor beta chains listed next were all sequenced from one sample in a study of cytomegalovirus exposure and HLA in healthy donors. 13 Jbeta primers and 60 Vbeta primers were used for the PCR. The protocol was immunoSEQ multiplex PCR, while the TCRdb copy is restricted to in-frame clones and leaves out a portion. This table holds about 68,000 clones, 80% to 90% found once. The sequenced sample consisted of PBMCs. The receptors stem from a human donor in good health.

This clone was detected once. The gene calls are TRBV27 and TRBJ2-7; D is possibly TRBD1 (7 bases). This CDR3 is built from 14 residues. The germline gives CDR1 MNHEY, CDR2 SMNVEV (reference sequence). Trimming left V 6 bases short and J 7 bases short, with 19 bases between. CDR3 sequence reads: CASRNGRGRREQYF. The CDR3 region has the DNA TGTGCCAGCAGAAACGGCAGGGGGAGGAGGGAGCAGTACTTC.

This chain connects TRBV5-4 to TRBJ1-1, with TRBD1 matching 8 bases. Germline lookup yields CDR1 SGHNT and CDR2 YYREEE (reference sequence). Trimming took 7 bases from V and 3 from J; bases not matched to a gene: 8. There are 14 residues in the CDR3. The CDR3 loop is CASGPGGLDTEAFF. In DNA form, the CDR3 reads TGTGCCAGCGGACCAGGGGGCCTTGACACTGAAGCTTTCTTT.

This clone was detected only a few times. The chain couples TRBV9 to TRBJ1-2; D possibly corresponds to TRBD1 (6 bases). V was shortened by 0 bases and J by 8 bases, with 17 bases between the two germline ends. The CDR3 is 15 residues long. In germline, CDR1 is SGDLS, CDR2 YYNGEE. For the CDR3, the DNA is TGTGCCAGCAGCGTAGGAGGGGACATCTGGGACGGCTACACCTTC. It specifies CASSVGGDIWDGYTF.

The count of this clone is one. V gene TRBV5-6 combines with J gene TRBJ1-1; 7 nucleotides align to TRBD1. Germline V gene sequence: CDR1 SGHDT, CDR2 YYEEEE. The CDR3 loop spans 16 amino acids. V dropped 4 bases and J dropped 4; count of bases not matched to a gene: 13. CDR3 nucleotide sequence: TGTGCCAGCAGCCCGGACATAGGGGGCTTGGGCACTGAAGCTTTCTTT. The encoded protein is CASSPDIGGLGTEAFF. Combining the CDR3 with reference TRBV5-6 and TRBJ1-1 gives the whole variable domain DAGVTQSPTHLIKTRGQQVTLRCSPKSGHDTVSWYQQALGQGPQFIFQYYEEEERQRGNFPDRFSGHQFPNYSSELNVNALLLGDSALYLCASSPDIGGLGTEAFFGQGTRLTVV.

This sequence joins TRBV6-1 and TRBJ1-4, with D possibly TRBD1 on 6 matching bases. In germline, CDR1 is MNHNS, CDR2 SASEGT. The CDR3 loop spans 14 amino acids. Trimming took off 0 bases at V and 14 bases at J, with 16 bases between the two ends. This CDR3 is CASSEAWAGADLFF. In DNA, the CDR3 is TGTGCCAGCAGTGAAGCCTGGGCAGGGGCCGACCTGTTTTTT.

This clone came up a few times. V is TRBV6-5 and J is TRBJ2-7, with 8 nucleotides matching TRBD1. The CDR3 consists of 14 residues. The V gene end was trimmed by 0 bases and the J gene end by 2 bases; junction bases not matched to a gene: 0. Germline values: CDR1 MNHEY, CDR2 SVGAGI. The CDR3 spells CASSYSDRAYEQYF. CDR3 DNA sequence: TGTGCCAGCAGTTACTCGGACAGGGCCTACGAGCAGTACTTC.

Remarks on this clone: Other DNA sequences in the same sample also yield this CDR3. V and J are TRBV29-1 and TRBJ1-2, with TRBD1 identical over 7 bases. The CDR3 runs 13 residues. The junction had 8 bases not matched to a gene; V was cut back by 6 bases and J by 4 bases. Germline V gene sequence: CDR1 SQVTM, CDR2 ANQGSEA. The CDR3, as DNA: TGCAGCGTGAGACAGGGAATTTTCTATGGCTACACCTTC. This codes for CSVRQGIFYGYTF.

V and J are TRBV7-3 and TRBJ2-5; 7 bases agree with TRBD2. Germline CDR1 is SGHTA and CDR2 is FQGTGA. Losses at the gene ends were 1 base for V and 4 bases for J; bases not matched to a gene: 6. This CDR3 is built from 15 residues. DNA for the CDR3: TGTGCCAGCAGCTTAAGGGGGGGGAGCGGAGAGACCCAGTACTTC. Amino acid sequence: CASSLRGGSGETQYF. The variable domain in full, completed from reference TRBV7-3 and TRBJ2-5, reads GAGVSQTPSNKVTEKGKYVELRCDPISGHTALYWYRQSLGQGPEFLIYFQGTGAADDSGLPNDRFFAVRPEGSVSTLKIQRTERGDSAVYLCASSLRGGSGETQYFGPGTRLLVL.

The gene calls are TRBV9 and TRBJ1-3, with 7 bases fitting TRBD1. CDR1 and CDR2 (germline): SGDLS, YYNGEE. The J segment lost 4 bases and the V segment lost 4 bases, leaving 14 bases of the junction unmatched. CDR3 size: 17 residues. The CDR3 reads CASSIRQGGQSGNTIYF. CDR3 coding DNA: TGTGCCAGCAGCATCCGACAGGGAGGCCAATCCGGAAACACCATATATTTT.

The chain recombines TRBV27 with TRBJ2-2; 7 bases map to TRBD1. This CDR3 is built from 16 residues. V lost 2 bases to trimming and J lost 7 bases; unmatched junction nucleotides: 10. CDR1 is MNHEY, CDR2 SMNVEV, per germline (reference sequence). The CDR3 spells CASSLRPRGFGGELFF. The CDR3 DNA reads as TGTGCCAGCAGTTTAAGGCCCAGGGGGTTCGGCGGGGAGCTGTTTTTT.

J is TRBJ2-5 and V is TRBV28; tentatively, D is TRBD2 (6 bases). Trimming left V 3 bases short and J 5 bases short, with 13 bases between. Per germline, CDR1 MDHEN and CDR2 SYDVKM. The CDR3 loop spans 14 amino acids. As DNA, the CDR3 is TGTGCCAGCAGTTTCGGGGGTGGTAGGGAGACCCAGTACTTC. It is translated as CASSFGGGRETQYF.

V usage is TRBV7-2 and J usage is TRBJ1-2; D may be TRBD1 (5 bases). This CDR3 contains 15 residues. Trimming left V 1 base short and J 0 bases short, with 9 bases between. Germline-derived CDR1 and CDR2 are SGHTA and FQGNSA. For the CDR3, the DNA is TGTGCCAGCAGCTTAGGCGGGGGTTCTAACTATGGCTACACCTTC. As protein: CASSLGGGSNYGYTF.